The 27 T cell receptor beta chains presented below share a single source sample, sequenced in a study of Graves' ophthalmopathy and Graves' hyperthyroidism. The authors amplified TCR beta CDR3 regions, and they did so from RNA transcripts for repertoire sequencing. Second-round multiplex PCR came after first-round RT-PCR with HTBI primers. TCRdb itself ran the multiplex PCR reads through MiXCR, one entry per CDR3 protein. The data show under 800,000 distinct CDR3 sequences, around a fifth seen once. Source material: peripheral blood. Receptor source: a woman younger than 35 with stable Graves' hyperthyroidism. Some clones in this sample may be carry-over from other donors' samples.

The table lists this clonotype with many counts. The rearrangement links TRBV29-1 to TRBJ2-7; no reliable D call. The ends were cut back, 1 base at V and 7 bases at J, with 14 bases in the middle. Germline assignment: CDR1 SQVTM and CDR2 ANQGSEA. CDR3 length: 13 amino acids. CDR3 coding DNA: TGCAGCGTTGAAGGATTGGGGTCCTCTGAGCAGTACTTC. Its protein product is CSVEGLGSSEQYF.

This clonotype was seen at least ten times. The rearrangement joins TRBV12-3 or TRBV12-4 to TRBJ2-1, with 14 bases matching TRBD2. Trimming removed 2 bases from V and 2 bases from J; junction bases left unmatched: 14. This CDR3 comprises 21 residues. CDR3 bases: TGTGCCAGCAGTTTACTTATTCCCGGGACTAGCGGGAGTCAGACCTACAATGAGCAGTTCTTC. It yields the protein CASSLLIPGTSGSQTYNEQFF.

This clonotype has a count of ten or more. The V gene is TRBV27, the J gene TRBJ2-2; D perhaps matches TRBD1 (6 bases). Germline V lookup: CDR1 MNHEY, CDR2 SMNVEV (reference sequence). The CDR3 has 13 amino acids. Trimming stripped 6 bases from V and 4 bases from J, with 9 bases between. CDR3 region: CASRQGATGELFF. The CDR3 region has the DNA TGTGCCAGCAGACAGGGAGCCACCGGGGAGCTGTTTTTT.

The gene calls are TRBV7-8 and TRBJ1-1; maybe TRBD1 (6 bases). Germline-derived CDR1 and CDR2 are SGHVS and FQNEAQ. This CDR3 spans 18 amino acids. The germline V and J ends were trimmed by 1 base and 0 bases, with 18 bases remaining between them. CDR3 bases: TGTGCCAGCAGCTTAGAACAAATATCGGGGGGCCTGAACACTGAAGCTTTCTTT. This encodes CASSLEQISGGLNTEAFF.

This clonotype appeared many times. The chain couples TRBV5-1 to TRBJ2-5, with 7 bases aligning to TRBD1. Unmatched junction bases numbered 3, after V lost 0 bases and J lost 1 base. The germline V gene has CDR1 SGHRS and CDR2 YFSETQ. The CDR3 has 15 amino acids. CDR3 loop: CASSLEGTVQETQYF. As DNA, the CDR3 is TGCGCCAGCAGCTTGGAGGGGACAGTCCAAGAGACCCAGTACTTC.

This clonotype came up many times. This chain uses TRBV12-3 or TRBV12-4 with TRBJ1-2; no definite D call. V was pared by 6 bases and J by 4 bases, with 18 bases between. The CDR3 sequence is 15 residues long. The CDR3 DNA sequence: TGTGCCAGCAGCCGCCCCCGAGCGAGATTCTATGGCTACACCTTC. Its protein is CASSRPRARFYGYTF.

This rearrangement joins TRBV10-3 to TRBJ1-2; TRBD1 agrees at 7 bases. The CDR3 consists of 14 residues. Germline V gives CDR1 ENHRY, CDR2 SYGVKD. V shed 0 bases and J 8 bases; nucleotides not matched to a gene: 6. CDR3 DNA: TGTGCCATCAGTGAGTCGGCAGGGGGAGACGGCTACACCTTC. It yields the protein CAISESAGGDGYTF.

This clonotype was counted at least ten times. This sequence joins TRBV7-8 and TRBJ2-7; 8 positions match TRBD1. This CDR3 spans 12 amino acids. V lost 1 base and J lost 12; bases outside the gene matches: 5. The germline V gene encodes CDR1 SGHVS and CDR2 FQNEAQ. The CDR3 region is CASSLGAGQGYF. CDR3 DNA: TGTGCCAGCAGCTTAGGGGCAGGACAGGGGTACTTC.

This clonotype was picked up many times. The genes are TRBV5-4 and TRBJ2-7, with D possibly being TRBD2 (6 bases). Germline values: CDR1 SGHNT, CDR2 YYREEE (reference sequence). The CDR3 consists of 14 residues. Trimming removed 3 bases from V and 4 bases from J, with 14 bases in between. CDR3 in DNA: TGTGCCAGCAGCTCAACGCGGGGTTTGTACGAGCAGTACTTC. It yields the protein CASSSTRGLYEQYF.

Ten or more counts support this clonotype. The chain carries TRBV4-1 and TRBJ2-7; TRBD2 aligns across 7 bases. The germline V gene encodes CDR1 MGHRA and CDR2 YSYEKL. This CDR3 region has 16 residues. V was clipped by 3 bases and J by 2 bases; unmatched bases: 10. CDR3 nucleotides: TGCGCCAGCAGCCACCTAGGGGCGGGAGCGGCCTACGAGCAGTACTTC. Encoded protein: CASSHLGAGAAYEQYF.

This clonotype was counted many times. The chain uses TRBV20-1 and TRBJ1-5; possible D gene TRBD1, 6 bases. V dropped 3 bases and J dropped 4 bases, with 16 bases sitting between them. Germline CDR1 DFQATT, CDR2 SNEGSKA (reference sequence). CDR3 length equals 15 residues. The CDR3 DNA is TGCAGTGCTAGCCCGGGACAAGCCGGAAATCAGCCCCAGCATTTT. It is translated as CSASPGQAGNQPQHF.

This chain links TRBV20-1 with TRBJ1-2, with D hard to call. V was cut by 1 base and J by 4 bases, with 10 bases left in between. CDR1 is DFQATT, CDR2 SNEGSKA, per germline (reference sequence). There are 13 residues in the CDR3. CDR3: CSARGTYVYGYTF. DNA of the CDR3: TGCAGTGCTAGAGGGACTTATGTCTATGGCTACACCTTC.

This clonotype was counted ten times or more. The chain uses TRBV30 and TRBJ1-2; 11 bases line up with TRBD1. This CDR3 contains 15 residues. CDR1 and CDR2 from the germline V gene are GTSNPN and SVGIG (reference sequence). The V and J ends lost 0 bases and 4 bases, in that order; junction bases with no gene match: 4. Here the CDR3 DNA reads TGTGCCTGGAGTGTACTGGGGACAGGGGGCTATGGCTACACCTTC. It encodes CAWSVLGTGGYGYTF. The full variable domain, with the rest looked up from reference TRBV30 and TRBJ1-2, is SQTIHQWPATLVQPVGSPLSLECTVEGTSNPNLYWYRQAAGRGLQLLFYSVGIGQISSEVPQNLSASRPQDRQFILSSKKLLLSDSGFYLCAWSVLGTGGYGYTFGSGTRLTVV.

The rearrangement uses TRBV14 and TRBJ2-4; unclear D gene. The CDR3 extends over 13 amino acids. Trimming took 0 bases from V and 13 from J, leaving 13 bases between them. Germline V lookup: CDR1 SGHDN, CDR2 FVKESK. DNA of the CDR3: TGTGCCAGCAGCCAAGATATGAACATCGCGCAGTACTTC. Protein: CASSQDMNIAQYF.

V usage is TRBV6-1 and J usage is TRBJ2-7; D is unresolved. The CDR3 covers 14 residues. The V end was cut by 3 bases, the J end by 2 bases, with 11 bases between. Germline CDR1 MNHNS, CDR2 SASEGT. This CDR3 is CASSDSSRPYEQYF. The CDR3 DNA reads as TGTGCCAGCAGTGATAGTTCCCGTCCCTACGAGCAGTACTTC.

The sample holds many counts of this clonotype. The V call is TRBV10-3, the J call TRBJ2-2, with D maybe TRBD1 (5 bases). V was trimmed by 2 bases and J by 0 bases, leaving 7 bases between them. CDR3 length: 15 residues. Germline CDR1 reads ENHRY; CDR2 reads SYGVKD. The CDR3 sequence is CAISERQTNTGELFF. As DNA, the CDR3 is TGTGCCATCAGTGAGCGACAGACGAACACCGGGGAGCTGTTTTTT.

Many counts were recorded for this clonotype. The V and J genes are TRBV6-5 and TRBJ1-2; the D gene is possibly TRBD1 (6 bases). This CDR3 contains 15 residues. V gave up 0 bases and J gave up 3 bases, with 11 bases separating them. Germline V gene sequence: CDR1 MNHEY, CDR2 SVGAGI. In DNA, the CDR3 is TGTGCCAGCAGTTACTCGGTACAGGGCGACTATGGCTACACCTTC. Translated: CASSYSVQGDYGYTF.

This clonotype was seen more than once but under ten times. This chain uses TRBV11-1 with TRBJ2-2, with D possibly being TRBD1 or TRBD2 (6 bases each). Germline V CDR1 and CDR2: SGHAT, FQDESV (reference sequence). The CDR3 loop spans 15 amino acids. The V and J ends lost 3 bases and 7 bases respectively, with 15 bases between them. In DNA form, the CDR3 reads TGTGCCAGCAGCTTTGTGGGGGGCCGTAACGGGGAGCTGTTTTTT. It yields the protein CASSFVGGRNGELFF.

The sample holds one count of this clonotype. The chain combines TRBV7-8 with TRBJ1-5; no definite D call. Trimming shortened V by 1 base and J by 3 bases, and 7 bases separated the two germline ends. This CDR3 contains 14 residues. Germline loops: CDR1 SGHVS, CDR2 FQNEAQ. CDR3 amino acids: CASSLEPLNQPQHF. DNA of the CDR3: TGTGCCAGCAGCTTAGAACCCCTCAATCAGCCCCAGCATTTT. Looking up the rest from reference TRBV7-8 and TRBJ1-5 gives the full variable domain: GAGVSQSPRYKVAKRGQDVALRCDPISGHVSLFWYQQALGQGPEFLTYFQNEAQLDKSGLPSDRFFAERPEGSVSTLKIQRTQQEDSAVYLCASSLEPLNQPQHFGDGTRLSIL.

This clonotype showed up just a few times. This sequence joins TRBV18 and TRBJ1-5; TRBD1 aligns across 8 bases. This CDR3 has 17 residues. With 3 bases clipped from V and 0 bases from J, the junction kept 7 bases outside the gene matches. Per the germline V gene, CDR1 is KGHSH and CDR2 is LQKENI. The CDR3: CASSPGGRGRSNQPQHF. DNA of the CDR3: TGTGCCAGCTCACCGGGCGGCAGGGGGCGTAGCAATCAGCCCCAGCATTTT.

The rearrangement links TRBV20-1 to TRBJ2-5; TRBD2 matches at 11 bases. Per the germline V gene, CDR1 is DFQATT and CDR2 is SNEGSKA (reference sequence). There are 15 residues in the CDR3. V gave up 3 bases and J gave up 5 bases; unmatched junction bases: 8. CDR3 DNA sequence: TGCAGTGCTAGTTTAGCGGGAGGGCCGGGGGAGACCCAGTACTTC. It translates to CSASLAGGPGETQYF.

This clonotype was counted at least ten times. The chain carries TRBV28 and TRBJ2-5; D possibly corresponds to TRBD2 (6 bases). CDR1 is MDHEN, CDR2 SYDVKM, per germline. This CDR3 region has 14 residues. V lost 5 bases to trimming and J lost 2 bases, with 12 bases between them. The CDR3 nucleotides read TGTGCCAGCAGTCCCCACGGGAGACAAGAGACCCAGTACTTC. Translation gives CASSPHGRQETQYF. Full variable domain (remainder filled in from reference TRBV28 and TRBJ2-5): DVKVTQSSRYLVKRTGEKVFLECVQDMDHENMFWYRQDPGLGLRLIYFSYDVKMKEKGDIPEGYSVSREKKERFSLILESASTNQTSMYLCASSPHGRQETQYFGPGTRLLVL.

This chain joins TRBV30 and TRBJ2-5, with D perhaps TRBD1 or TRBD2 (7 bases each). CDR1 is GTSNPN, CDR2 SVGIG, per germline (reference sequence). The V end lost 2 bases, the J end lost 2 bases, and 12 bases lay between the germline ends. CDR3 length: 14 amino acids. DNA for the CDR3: TGTGCCTGGAGTCGCGGGGGACAGCAAGAGACCCAGTACTTC. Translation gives CAWSRGGQQETQYF.

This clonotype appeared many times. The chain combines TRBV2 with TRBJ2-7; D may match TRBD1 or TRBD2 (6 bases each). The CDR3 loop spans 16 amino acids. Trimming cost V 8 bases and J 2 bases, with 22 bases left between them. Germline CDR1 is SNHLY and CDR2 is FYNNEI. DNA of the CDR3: TGTGCCAGCGGGGGGACACCAACTCGCGCTGCCTACGAGCAGTACTTC. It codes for CASGGTPTRAAYEQYF.

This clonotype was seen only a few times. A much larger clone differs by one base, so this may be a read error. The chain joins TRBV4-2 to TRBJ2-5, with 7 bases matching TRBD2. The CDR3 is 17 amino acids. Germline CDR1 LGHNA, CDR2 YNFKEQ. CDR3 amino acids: CASGQELVAGVGETQYF. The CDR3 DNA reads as TGTGCCAGCGGCCAAGAGTTGGTGGCGGGAGTCGGAGAGACCCAGTACTTC.

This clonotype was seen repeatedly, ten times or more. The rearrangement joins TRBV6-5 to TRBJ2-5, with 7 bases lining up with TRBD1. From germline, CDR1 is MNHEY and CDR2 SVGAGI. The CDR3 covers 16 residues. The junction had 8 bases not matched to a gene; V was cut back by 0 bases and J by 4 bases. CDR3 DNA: TGTGCCAGCAGTTACTCGGACAGGCCTGGAGGAGAGACCCAGTACTTC. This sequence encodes CASSYSDRPGGETQYF.

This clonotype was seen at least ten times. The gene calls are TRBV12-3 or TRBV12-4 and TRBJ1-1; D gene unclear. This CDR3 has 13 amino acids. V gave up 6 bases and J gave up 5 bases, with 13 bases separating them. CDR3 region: CASSLREGTEAFF. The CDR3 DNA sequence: TGTGCCAGCAGCCTTAGGGAGGGTACTGAAGCTTTCTTT.